A single sample gave rise to the 31 T cell receptor beta chains below, sequenced in a study of blood T cell repertoires in COVID-19. Measured with immunoSEQ multiplex PCR; TCRdb has only the in-frame clones, and not every one. The data hold about 120,000 clones, with less than 95% observed a single time. Material for sequencing was peripheral blood. The origin of the receptors is a human donor with active COVID-19. The donor label of this sample is uncertain.

The chain's CDR3 is CASRVAGGETQYF. For the CDR3, the DNA is TGTGCCAGCAGAGTAGCGGGGGGCGAGACCCAGTACTTC. This chain joins TRBV12-3 or TRBV12-4 and TRBJ2-5; 10 bases agree with TRBD2. The trim removed 6 bases at V and 5 bases at J, leaving 3 bases unmatched. CDR3 size: 13 residues.

The chain links TRBV3-1 (or the pseudogene TRBV3-2) to TRBJ2-7; D is possibly TRBD2 (5 bases). Trimming pared 0 bases from V and 1 base from J, leaving 10 bases between. The CDR3 is 15 residues long. Per the germline V gene, CDR1 is LGHDT and CDR2 is YNNKEL (reference sequence). Written as DNA, the CDR3 is TGTGCCAGCAGCCAAGATCCCGGGAATTCCTACGAGCAGTACTTC. Translated, it gives CASSQDPGNSYEQYF.

The V and J genes are TRBV29-1 and TRBJ2-7; 7 bases are a match to TRBD1. V was clipped by 7 bases and J by 6 bases; unmatched bases: 18. This CDR3 is built from 15 residues. Looked up from germline, CDR1 is SQVTM and CDR2 is ANQGSEA. The CDR3 DNA is TGCAGCGCAACGCAACAAGGGGGCGCTGACGCCGAGCAGTACTTC. Amino acids: CSATQQGGADAEQYF.

For the CDR3, the DNA is TGTGCCACCAGCAGAGAAGGCGGGTTTGAGACCCAGTACTTC. Amino acids: CATSREGGFETQYF. This chain joins TRBV15 and TRBJ2-5; D is perhaps TRBD2 (5 bases). V lost 0 bases to trimming and J lost 5 bases, with 10 bases between them. The germline gives CDR1 LNHNV, CDR2 YYDKDF (reference sequence). The CDR3 is 14 amino acids. The full variable domain, in which reference TRBV15 and TRBJ2-5 provide the parts outside the CDR3, is DAMVIQNPRYQVTQFGKPVTLSCSQTLNHNVMYWYQQKSSQAPKLLFHYYDKDFNNEADTPDNFQSRRPNTSFCFLDIRSPGLGDTAMYLCATSREGGFETQYFGPGTRLLVL.

This clone was seen a single time. This chain connects TRBV6-6 to TRBJ2-1, with 8 bases identical to TRBD1. V shed 0 bases and J 8 bases; nucleotides not matched to a gene: 6. Germline CDR1 reads MNHNY; CDR2 reads SVGAGI (reference sequence). The CDR3 covers 15 residues. As DNA, the CDR3 is TGTGCCAGCAGTTACTCTAACGACAGGGGCGATGAGCAGTTCTTC. Amino acids: CASSYSNDRGDEQFF.

The chain carries TRBV3-1 (or the pseudogene TRBV3-2) and TRBJ2-1; TRBD1 matches at 7 bases. Per the germline V gene, CDR1 is LGHDT and CDR2 is YNNKEL (reference sequence). This CDR3 spans 15 amino acids. Trimming took 0 bases from V and 4 from J; bases not matched to a gene: 3. The CDR3 DNA is TGTGCCAGCAGCCAAGACCCGGGACAGTACAATGAGCAGTTCTTC. It codes for CASSQDPGQYNEQFF.

The chain has TRBV7-9 and TRBJ1-3; TRBD1 matches at 7 bases. Trimming removed 8 bases from V and 0 bases from J; junction bases left unmatched: 13. This CDR3 has 17 amino acids. Germline V gives CDR1 SEHNR, CDR2 FQNEAQ (reference sequence). The CDR3 DNA follows: TGTGCCAGCTCTAACCTATCGGGACAGAGCTCTGGAAACACCATATATTTT. Translated: CASSNLSGQSSGNTIYF.

The rearrangement joins TRBV12-3 or TRBV12-4 to TRBJ2-7, with TRBD1 identical over 7 bases. The CDR3 length is 13 residues. V shed 6 bases, J shed 1 base, and the junction held 3 bases outside the gene matches. The CDR3 is CASSKTGSYEQYF. The CDR3 DNA follows: TGTGCCAGCAGCAAGACAGGGTCCTACGAGCAGTACTTC.

The chain couples TRBV9 to TRBJ2-2; 10 bases are shared with TRBD2. The CDR3 contains 16 residues. Germline-derived CDR1 and CDR2 are SGDLS and YYNGEE. Losses at the gene ends were 3 bases for V and 3 bases for J; bases not matched to a gene: 5. The DNA of the CDR3 is TGTGCCAGCAGCGCCACTAGCGGGATTTACACCGGGGAGCTGTTTTTT. It yields the protein CASSATSGIYTGELFF.

The V gene is TRBV5-5, the J gene TRBJ2-5; maybe TRBD1 (5 bases). V gave up 0 bases and J gave up 2 bases, with 11 bases separating them. The CDR3 loop spans 15 amino acids. The germline V gene has CDR1 SGHKS and CDR2 YYEKEE (reference sequence). The CDR3: CASSLVAGIQETQYF. Written as DNA, the CDR3 is TGTGCCAGCAGCTTGGTTGCAGGGATACAAGAGACCCAGTACTTC.

The genes are TRBV3-1 (or the pseudogene TRBV3-2) and TRBJ1-1, with D tentatively TRBD1 (5 bases). The CDR3 has 15 residues. Germline values: CDR1 LGHDT, CDR2 YNNKEL (reference sequence). V was cut by 4 bases and J by 4 bases, with 16 bases left in between. The CDR3 spells CASSPSGVRSTEAFF. CDR3 coding DNA: TGTGCCAGCAGCCCGTCGGGGGTGAGGAGCACTGAAGCTTTCTTT.

V gene TRBV11-3 combines with J gene TRBJ2-1; TRBD1 aligns across 11 bases. Losses at the gene ends were 1 base for V and 6 bases for J; bases not matched to a gene: 8. Germline CDR1 SGHNT, CDR2 YENEEA. This CDR3 comprises 17 residues. This CDR3 reads CASSLGGTGGKVNEQFF. Written as DNA, the CDR3 is TGTGCCAGCAGCTTAGGGGGGACAGGGGGTAAAGTCAATGAGCAGTTCTTC.

The chain recombines TRBV9 with TRBJ1-3; D gene uncertain. The CDR3 runs 13 residues. CDR1 is SGDLS and CDR2 is YYNGEE in the germline V gene. The V gene lost 4 bases and the J gene lost 0 bases, with 5 bases spanning the gap. The CDR3 spells CASSTNSGNTIYF. The CDR3 region has the DNA TGTGCCAGCAGCACTAACTCTGGAAACACCATATATTTT.

The chain couples TRBV28 to TRBJ2-5, with a tentative D call TRBD2 (6 bases). Trimming pared 6 bases from V and 6 bases from J, leaving 14 bases between. The CDR3 runs 13 residues. Germline lookup yields CDR1 MDHEN and CDR2 SYDVKM. CDR3 residues: CASSPGRLKTQYF. The CDR3, as DNA: TGTGCCAGCAGCCCAGGGAGGCTGAAGACCCAGTACTTC.

J is TRBJ2-3 and V is TRBV7-2; D is ambiguous. Between the trimmed V and J ends, which lost 2 bases and 4 bases, there was a span of 7 bases. The CDR3 consists of 13 residues. The germline V gene encodes CDR1 SGHTA and CDR2 FQGNSA. CDR3 sequence: CASSLFVADTQYF. CDR3 nucleotide sequence: TGTGCCAGCAGCTTATTCGTCGCAGATACGCAGTATTTT.

J is TRBJ2-5 and V is TRBV11-3; D might be TRBD1 (6 bases). The V end was cut by 2 bases, the J end by 0 bases, with 7 bases between. The CDR3 consists of 14 residues. Germline lookup yields CDR1 SGHNT and CDR2 YENEEA. Here the CDR3 DNA reads TGTGCCAGCAGCTTACGACAGGACCAAGAGACCCAGTACTTC. It yields the protein CASSLRQDQETQYF.

The chain has TRBV4-3 and TRBJ2-5, with 8 positions matching TRBD2. The CDR3 spans 16 residues. Germline values: CDR1 LGHNA, CDR2 YSLEER. The J segment lost 5 bases and the V segment lost 1 base, leaving 9 bases of the junction unmatched. CDR3 region: CASSQGDSGAVETQYF. CDR3 nucleotide sequence: TGCGCCAGCAGCCAAGGGGATAGCGGGGCCGTGGAGACCCAGTACTTC.

The chain joins TRBV10-3 to TRBJ2-3; 7 nucleotides match TRBD1. V lost 4 bases and J lost 3; bases outside the gene matches: 10. Germline V gives CDR1 ENHRY, CDR2 SYGVKD. The CDR3 has 16 residues. CDR3 region: CAISGPQGQLTDTQYF. CDR3 bases: TGTGCCATCAGTGGGCCTCAGGGACAGCTGACAGATACGCAGTATTTT.

The CDR3 loop is CASSPGTGGVSPLHF. CDR3 bases: TGTGCCAGCAGCCCAGGGACAGGGGGCGTTTCACCCCTCCACTTT. The chain links TRBV9 to TRBJ1-6, with 12 bases lining up with TRBD1. The CDR3 covers 15 residues. V lost 4 bases to trimming and J lost 9 bases; unmatched junction nucleotides: 5. Germline V gene data show CDR1 as SGDLS and CDR2 as YYNGEE.

The chain joins TRBV21-1 to TRBJ1-5; no DNA check was done on the table's D call, TRBD1. TRBV21-1 is shown as a pseudogene. The CDR3 is 18 residues long. The CDR3 here is CASYGHRDSLNSNQPQHF. CDR3 DNA sequence: TGTGCCAGCTACGGCCACAGGGACAGCTTGAATAGCAATCAGCCCCAGCATTTT.

The chain uses TRBV7-9 and TRBJ2-1; D is undetermined. Germline CDR1 reads SEHNR; CDR2 reads FQNEAQ (reference sequence). The V end lost 1 base, the J end lost 4 bases, and 8 bases lay between the germline ends. There are 14 residues in the CDR3. CDR3 sequence: CASSLGQVYNEQFF. CDR3 sequence (DNA): TGTGCCAGCAGCTTAGGTCAGGTATACAATGAGCAGTTCTTC.

V and J are TRBV28 and TRBJ1-1; 7 positions agree with TRBD1. V was clipped by 7 bases and J by 0 bases; unmatched bases: 5. Germline values: CDR1 MDHEN, CDR2 SYDVKM. This CDR3 region has 14 residues. The CDR3 region has the DNA TGTGCCAGCAAGACAGGGCGAATGAACACTGAAGCTTTCTTT. This gives the protein CASKTGRMNTEAFF.

J is TRBJ2-1 and V is TRBV25-1; TRBD2 agrees at 8 bases. Germline CDR1 is MGHDK and CDR2 is SYGVNS. The CDR3 sequence is 15 residues long. The junction had 11 bases not matched to a gene; V was cut back by 3 bases and J by 10 bases. The CDR3 region has the DNA TGTGCCAGCAGTGATTATTATCATCGGGGGGGCGAGCAGTTCTTC. It translates to CASSDYYHRGGEQFF.

The chain is built from TRBV4-1 and TRBJ2-7, with D tentatively TRBD2 (5 bases). CDR3 length: 15 amino acids. Trimming cost V 0 bases and J 0 bases, with 9 bases left between them. CDR1 and CDR2 (germline): MGHRA, YSYEKL. CDR3 nucleotide sequence: TGCGCCAGCAGCCAAGAAGGGAGCTCCTCCTACGAGCAGTACTTC. Its protein is CASSQEGSSSYEQYF.

The rearrangement joins TRBV6-2 or TRBV6-3 to TRBJ2-1, with 8 bases fitting TRBD1. V was clipped by 0 bases and J by 8 bases; unmatched bases: 6. The CDR3 runs to 15 residues. The germline gives CDR1 MNHEY, CDR2 SVGEGT. CDR3 DNA sequence: TGTGCCAGCAGTTACTCGAATCCAGGGGGCGATGAGCAGTTCTTC. Its translation is CASSYSNPGGDEQFF.

The V gene is TRBV4-1, the J gene TRBJ2-3; TRBD1 is a possible D gene (5 bases). CDR3 length: 16 residues. V shed 0 bases and J shed 0 bases, with 10 bases lying between them. CDR1 and CDR2 (germline): MGHRA, YSYEKL. CDR3 region: CASSQEGPPSTDTQYF. The CDR3 bases are TGCGCCAGCAGCCAAGAGGGGCCGCCGAGCACAGATACGCAGTATTTT.

V and J are TRBV7-8 and TRBJ1-1; 7 bases are a match to TRBD1. CDR3 size: 13 residues. Germline V gives CDR1 SGHVS, CDR2 FQNEAQ. Losses at the gene ends were 5 bases for V and 4 bases for J; bases not matched to a gene: 4. CDR3: CASSAGGPTEAFF. As DNA, the CDR3 is TGTGCCAGCAGCGCAGGGGGGCCCACTGAAGCTTTCTTT.

This clone was observed a single time. The chain combines TRBV28 with TRBJ2-3, with TRBD2 matching over 7 bases. Germline lookup yields CDR1 MDHEN and CDR2 SYDVKM. The CDR3 is made up of 18 amino acids. The junction had 17 bases not matched to a gene; V was cut back by 6 bases and J by 2 bases. The CDR3 spells CASSPGGFLTGLTDTQYF. The CDR3 DNA reads as TGTGCCAGCAGCCCCGGGGGGTTCCTGACGGGACTCACAGATACGCAGTATTTT. Full variable domain (missing parts from reference TRBV28 and TRBJ2-3): DVKVTQSSRYLVKRTGEKVFLECVQDMDHENMFWYRQDPGLGLRLIYFSYDVKMKEKGDIPEGYSVSREKKERFSLILESASTNQTSMYLCASSPGGFLTGLTDTQYFGPGTRLTVL.

The V and J genes are TRBV10-2 and TRBJ2-7; D may be TRBD2 (5 bases). V gave up 6 bases and J gave up 3 bases, with 15 bases separating them. Germline loops: CDR1 WSHSY, CDR2 SAAADI. The CDR3 length is 14 residues. CDR3 coding DNA: TGCGCCAGCAGGGGTAATGGAGCGGTCTACGAGCAGTACTTC. This gives the protein CASRGNGAVYEQYF.

V and J are TRBV21-1 and TRBJ2-1; the D segment call TRBD2 is taken from the table without a DNA check. TRBV21-1 is a pseudogene. This CDR3 is built from 22 residues. The CDR3: CASSKESSGGAPLPSSYNEQFF. The CDR3 bases are TGTGCCAGCAGCAAAGAGTCTAGCGGGGGGGCCCCCTTACCTAGCTCCTACAATGAGCAGTTCTTC.

The CDR3 sequence: CSVDGGEEIGNTIYF. CDR3 nucleotides: TGCAGCGTTGATGGCGGGGAGGAGATTGGAAACACCATATATTTT. V is TRBV29-1 and J is TRBJ1-3; no definite D call. The V gene's germline CDR1 is SQVTM and CDR2 ANQGSEA. The CDR3 loop spans 15 amino acids. Trimming took 3 bases from V and 3 from J, leaving 15 bases between them.